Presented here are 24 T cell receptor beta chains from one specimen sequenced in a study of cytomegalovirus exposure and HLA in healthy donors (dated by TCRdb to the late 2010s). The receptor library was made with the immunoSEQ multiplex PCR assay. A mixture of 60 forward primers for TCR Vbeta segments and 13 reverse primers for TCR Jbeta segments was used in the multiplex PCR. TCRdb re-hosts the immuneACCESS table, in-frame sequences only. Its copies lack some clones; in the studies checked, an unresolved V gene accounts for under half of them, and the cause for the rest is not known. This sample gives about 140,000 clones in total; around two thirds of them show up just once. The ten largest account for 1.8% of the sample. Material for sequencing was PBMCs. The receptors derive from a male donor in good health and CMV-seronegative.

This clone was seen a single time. The CDR3 DNA reads TGCGCCAGCAGCTTTTCCGGGACTCTAGAAGCTTTCTTT. Translating it yields CASSFSGTLEAFF. The V call is TRBV4-1, the J call TRBJ1-1, with D maybe TRBD1 (5 bases). CDR3 length equals 13 residues. Trimming took off 5 bases at V and 8 bases at J, with 15 bases between the two ends. The germline V gene has CDR1 MGHRA and CDR2 YSYEKL.

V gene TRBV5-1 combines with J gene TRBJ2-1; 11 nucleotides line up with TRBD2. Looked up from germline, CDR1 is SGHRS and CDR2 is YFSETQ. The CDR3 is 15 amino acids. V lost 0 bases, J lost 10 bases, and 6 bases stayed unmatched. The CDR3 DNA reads TGCGCCAGCAGCTTGGTACTAGCGGGGGCCCAAGAGCAGTTCTTC. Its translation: CASSLVLAGAQEQFF.

The CDR3 here is CASSAGVSTEAFF. For the CDR3, the DNA is TGTGCCAGCAGCGCAGGGGTGAGCACTGAAGCTTTCTTT. V gene TRBV11-2 combines with J gene TRBJ1-1, with D maybe TRBD1 (6 bases). The germline V gene has CDR1 SGHAT and CDR2 FQNNGV. The CDR3 extends over 13 amino acids. The ends were cut back, 5 bases at V and 4 bases at J, with 11 bases in the middle.

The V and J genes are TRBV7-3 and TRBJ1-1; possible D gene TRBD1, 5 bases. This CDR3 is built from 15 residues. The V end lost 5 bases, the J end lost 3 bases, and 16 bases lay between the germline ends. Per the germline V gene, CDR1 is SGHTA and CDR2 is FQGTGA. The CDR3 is CASSAVRGRDTEAFF. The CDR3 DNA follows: TGTGCCAGCAGCGCCGTTAGGGGTAGAGACACTGAAGCTTTCTTT. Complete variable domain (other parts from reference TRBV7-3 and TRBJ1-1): GAGVSQTPSNKVTEKGKYVELRCDPISGHTALYWYRQSLGQGPEFLIYFQGTGAADDSGLPNDRFFAVRPEGSVSTLKIQRTERGDSAVYLCASSAVRGRDTEAFFGQGTRLTVV.

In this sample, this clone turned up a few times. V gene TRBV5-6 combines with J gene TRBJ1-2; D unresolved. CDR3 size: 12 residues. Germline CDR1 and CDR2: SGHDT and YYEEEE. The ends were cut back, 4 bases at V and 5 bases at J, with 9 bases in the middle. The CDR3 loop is CASSDKDYGYTF. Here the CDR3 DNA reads TGTGCCAGCAGCGACAAGGATTATGGCTACACCTTC.

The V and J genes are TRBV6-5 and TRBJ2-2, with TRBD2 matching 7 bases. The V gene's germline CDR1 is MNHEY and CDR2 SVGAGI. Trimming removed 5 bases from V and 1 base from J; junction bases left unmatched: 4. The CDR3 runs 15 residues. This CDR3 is CASSPGLLNTGELFF. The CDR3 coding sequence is TGTGCCAGCAGTCCGGGACTACTGAACACCGGGGAGCTGTTTTTT.

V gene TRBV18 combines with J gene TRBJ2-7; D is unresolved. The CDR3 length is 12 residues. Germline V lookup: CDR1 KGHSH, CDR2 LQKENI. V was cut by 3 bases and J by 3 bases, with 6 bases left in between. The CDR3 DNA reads TGTGCCAGCTCACCTGGGCGCTACGAGCAGTACTTC. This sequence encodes CASSPGRYEQYF.

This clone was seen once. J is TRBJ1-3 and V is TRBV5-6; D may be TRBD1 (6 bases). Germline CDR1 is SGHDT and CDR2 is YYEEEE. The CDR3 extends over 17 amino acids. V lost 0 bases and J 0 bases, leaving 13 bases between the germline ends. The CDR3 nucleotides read TGTGCCAGCAGCTTGGGCTGGGGGCAAAGCTCTGGAAACACCATATATTTT. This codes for CASSLGWGQSSGNTIYF.

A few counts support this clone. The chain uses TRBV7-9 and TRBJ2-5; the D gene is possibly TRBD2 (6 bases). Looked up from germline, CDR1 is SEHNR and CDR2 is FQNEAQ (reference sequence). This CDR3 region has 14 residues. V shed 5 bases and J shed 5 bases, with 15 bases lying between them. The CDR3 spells CASSPRSGGETQYF. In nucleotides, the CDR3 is TGTGCCAGCAGCCCCCGCTCTGGGGGGGAGACCCAGTACTTC.

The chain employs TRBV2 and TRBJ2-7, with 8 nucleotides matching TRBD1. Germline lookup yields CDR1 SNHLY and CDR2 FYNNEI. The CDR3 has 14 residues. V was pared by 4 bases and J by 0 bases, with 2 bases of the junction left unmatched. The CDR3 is CASSGTGSSYEQYF. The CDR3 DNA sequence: TGTGCCAGCAGTGGGACAGGGAGCTCCTACGAGCAGTACTTC.

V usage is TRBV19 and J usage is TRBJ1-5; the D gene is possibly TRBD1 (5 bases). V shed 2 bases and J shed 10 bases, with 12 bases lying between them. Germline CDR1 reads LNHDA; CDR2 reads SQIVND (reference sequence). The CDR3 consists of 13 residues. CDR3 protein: CASSINMGRPQHF. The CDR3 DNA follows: TGTGCCAGTAGTATAAATATGGGGCGACCCCAGCATTTT.

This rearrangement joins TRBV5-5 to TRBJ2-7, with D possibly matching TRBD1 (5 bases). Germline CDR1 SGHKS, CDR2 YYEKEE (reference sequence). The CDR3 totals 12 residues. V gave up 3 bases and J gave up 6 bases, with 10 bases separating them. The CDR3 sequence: CASSSDMTEQYF. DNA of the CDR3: TGTGCCAGCAGCTCGGACATGACCGAGCAGTACTTC.

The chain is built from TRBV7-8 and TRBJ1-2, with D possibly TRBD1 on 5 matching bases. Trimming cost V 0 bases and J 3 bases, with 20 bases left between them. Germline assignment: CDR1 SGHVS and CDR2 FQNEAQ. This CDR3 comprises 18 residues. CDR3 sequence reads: CASSLARGRAGVYYGYTF. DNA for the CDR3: TGTGCCAGCAGCTTAGCGCGAGGGCGCGCGGGGGTCTACTATGGCTACACCTTC.

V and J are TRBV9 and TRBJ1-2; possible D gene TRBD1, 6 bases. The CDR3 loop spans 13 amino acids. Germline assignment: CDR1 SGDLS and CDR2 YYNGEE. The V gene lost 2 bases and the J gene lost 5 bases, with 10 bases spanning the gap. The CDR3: CASSVRTDYGYTF. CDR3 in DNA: TGTGCCAGCAGCGTCAGGACAGATTATGGCTACACCTTC.

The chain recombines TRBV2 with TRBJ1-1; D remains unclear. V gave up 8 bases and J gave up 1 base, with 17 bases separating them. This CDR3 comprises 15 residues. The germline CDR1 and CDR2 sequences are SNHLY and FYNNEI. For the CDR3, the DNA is TGTGCCAGCCGGTTTACCACTGCGGGGAACACTGAAGCTTTCTTT. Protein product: CASRFTTAGNTEAFF.

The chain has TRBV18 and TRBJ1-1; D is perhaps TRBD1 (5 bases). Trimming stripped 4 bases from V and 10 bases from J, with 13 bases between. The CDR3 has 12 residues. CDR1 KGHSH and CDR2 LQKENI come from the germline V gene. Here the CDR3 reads CASSLRSGGAFF. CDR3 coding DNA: TGTGCCAGCTCACTCCGTTCCGGGGGAGCTTTCTTT.

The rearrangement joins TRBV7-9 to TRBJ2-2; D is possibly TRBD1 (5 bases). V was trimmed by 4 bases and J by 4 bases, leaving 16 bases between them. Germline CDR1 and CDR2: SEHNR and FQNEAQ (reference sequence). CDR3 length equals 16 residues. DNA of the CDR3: TGTGCCAGCAGCTCCATCAGGGCTTCGAGCACCGGGGAGCTGTTTTTT. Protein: CASSSIRASSTGELFF.

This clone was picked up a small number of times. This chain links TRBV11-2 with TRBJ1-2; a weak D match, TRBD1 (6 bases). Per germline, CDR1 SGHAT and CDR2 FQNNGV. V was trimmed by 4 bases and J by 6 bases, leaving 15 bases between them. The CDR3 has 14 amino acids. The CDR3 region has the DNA TGTGCCAGCAGCTCAGGGGCAGGGTTGGATGGCTACACCTTC. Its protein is CASSSGAGLDGYTF.

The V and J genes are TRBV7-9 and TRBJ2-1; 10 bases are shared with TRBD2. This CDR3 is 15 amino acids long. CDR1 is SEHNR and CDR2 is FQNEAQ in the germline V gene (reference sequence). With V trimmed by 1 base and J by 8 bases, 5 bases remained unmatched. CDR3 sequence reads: CASSLEASGGYEQFF. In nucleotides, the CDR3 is TGTGCCAGCAGCTTAGAGGCTAGCGGGGGTTATGAGCAGTTCTTC. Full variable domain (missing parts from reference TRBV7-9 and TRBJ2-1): DTGVSQNPRHKITKRGQNVTFRCDPISEHNRLYWYRQTLGQGPEFLTYFQNEAQLEKSRLLSDRFSAERPKGSFSTLEIQRTEQGDSAMYLCASSLEASGGYEQFFGPGTRLTVL.

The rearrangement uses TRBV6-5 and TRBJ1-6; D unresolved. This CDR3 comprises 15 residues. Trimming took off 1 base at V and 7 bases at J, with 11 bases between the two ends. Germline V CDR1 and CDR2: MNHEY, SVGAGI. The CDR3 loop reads CASSYFASGNSPLHF. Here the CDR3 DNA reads TGTGCCAGCAGTTACTTCGCATCGGGGAATTCACCCCTCCACTTT.

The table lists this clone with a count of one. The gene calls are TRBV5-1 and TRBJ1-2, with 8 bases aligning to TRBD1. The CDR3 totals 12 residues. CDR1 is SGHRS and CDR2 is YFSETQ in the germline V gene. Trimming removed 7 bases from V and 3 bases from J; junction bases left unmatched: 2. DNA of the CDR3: TGCGCCAGCGCGGGACAGGACTATGGCTACACCTTC. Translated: CASAGQDYGYTF.

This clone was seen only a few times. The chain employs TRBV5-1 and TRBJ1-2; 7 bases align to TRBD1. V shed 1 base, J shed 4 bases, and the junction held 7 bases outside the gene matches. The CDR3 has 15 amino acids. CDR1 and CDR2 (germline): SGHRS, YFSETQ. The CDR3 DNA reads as TGCGCCAGCAGCTTGCTGCAGGGGGATACCTATGGCTACACCTTC. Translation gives CASSLLQGDTYGYTF.

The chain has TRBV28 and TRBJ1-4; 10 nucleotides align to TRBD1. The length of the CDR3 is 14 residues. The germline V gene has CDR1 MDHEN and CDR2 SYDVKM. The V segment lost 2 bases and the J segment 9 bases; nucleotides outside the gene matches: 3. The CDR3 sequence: CASSLGTGVKKLFF. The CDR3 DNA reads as TGTGCCAGCAGTTTAGGGACAGGGGTGAAAAAACTGTTTTTT.

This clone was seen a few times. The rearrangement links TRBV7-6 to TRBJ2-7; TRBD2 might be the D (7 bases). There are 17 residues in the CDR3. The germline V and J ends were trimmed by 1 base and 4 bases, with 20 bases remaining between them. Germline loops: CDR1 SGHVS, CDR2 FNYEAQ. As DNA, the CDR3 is TGTGCCAGCAGCTTAGTGGGGGGGCAGGGGAGTGTGTACGAGCAGTACTTC. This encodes CASSLVGGQGSVYEQYF.